This note documents a single TCR beta chain sequence. This entry is derived from a study of blood T cell repertoires in COVID-19. There are 15 residues in the CDR3. V was pared by 5 bases and J by 1 base, with 5 bases of the junction left unmatched. Germline CDR1 SNHLY, CDR2 FYNNEI. TCRdb's table, derived via immunoSEQ multiplex PCR, lists solely in-frame clones and lacks some. This table holds over 250,000 clones, 85% to 90% found once. The rearrangement links TRBV2 to TRBJ1-1, with 9 bases fitting TRBD1. The sequencing input was PBMCs or T cells enriched from blood (not recorded which). This sequence was found in a woman under 30 who had recovered from COVID-19. CDR3 sequence reads: CASSLTGQGNTEAFF. DNA for the CDR3: TGTGCCAGCAGTCTAACGGGACAGGGGAACACTGAAGCTTTCTTT. The full variable domain, in which reference TRBV2 and TRBJ1-1 provide the parts outside the CDR3, is EPEVTQTPSHQVTQMGQEVILRCVPISNHLYFYWYRQILGQKVEFLVSFYNNEISEKSEIFDDQFSVERPDGSNFTLKIRSTKLEDSAMYFCASSLTGQGNTEAFFGQGTRLTVV.